Sequencing of this T cell receptor (beta chain) was carried out in a study of control samples from healthy donors and cancer patients. Generated by immunoSEQ multiplex PCR, the TCRdb table keeps only in-frame clones and is missing some. The sample has 150,000 to 200,000 clones, around 88% seen once. The sample consisted of blood. This receptor was identified in a man younger than 35 in good health.

CDR3 nucleotide sequence: TGTGCCAGCAGCTTCTCCAACAGGGGGGCTCCCTACAATGAGCAGTTCTTC. It specifies CASSFSNRGAPYNEQFF. The chain combines TRBV12-1 with TRBJ2-1; TRBD1, the D gene given by the table, was not confirmed from the DNA. TRBV12-1 is tagged as a pseudogene. This CDR3 region has 17 residues.